The rows below give T cell receptor beta chains drawn from one sample of a study of blood T cell repertoires in COVID-19. TCRdb keeps only in-frame clones here, not all; method: immunoSEQ multiplex PCR. Here the sample spans over 450,000 clones, about 88% being singletons. Sequencing was carried out using peripheral blood. The receptors were sampled from a man between 18 and 29 years old with COVID-19, enrolled during active disease. Both conserved end residues are part of each CDR3. Each record gives: V gene, clone size, J gene, D gene, CDR3 protein, CDR3 DNA. A D gene is named only where the DNA matches it firmly. Rows give clone size only sometimes, using once, few, many, or a class for an expanded clone.

v_call: TRBV18; clone_size: -; j_call: TRBJ2-5; d_call: -; cdr3_aa: CASSPRQAGETQYF; cdr3_nt: TGTGCCAGCTCACCCAGACAGGCCGGGGAGACCCAGTACTTC
v_call: TRBV12-2; clone_size: -; j_call: TRBJ2-7; d_call: -; cdr3_aa: CASRLDSGGLREPLSYEQYF; cdr3_nt: TGTGCAAGTCGCTTAGATTCGGGTGGATTGCGGGAGCCCCTCTCCTACGAGCAGTACTTC
v_call: TRBV10-2; clone_size: -; j_call: TRBJ2-3; d_call: TRBD2; cdr3_aa: CASSPASGSDTQYF; cdr3_nt: TGCGCCAGCAGCCCGGCTAGCGGGAGCGATACGCAGTATTTT
v_call: TRBV5-1; clone_size: -; j_call: TRBJ2-1; d_call: TRBD1; cdr3_aa: CASRDAGTVYNEQFF; cdr3_nt: TGCGCCAGCAGGGACGCCGGGACAGTCTACAATGAGCAGTTCTTC
v_call: TRBV11-2; clone_size: -; j_call: TRBJ2-7; d_call: TRBD2; cdr3_aa: CASSPIRISGGKSSYEQYF; cdr3_nt: TGTGCCAGCAGCCCGATACGGATTAGCGGGGGGAAGAGCTCCTACGAGCAGTACTTC
v_call: TRBV6-5; clone_size: -; j_call: TRBJ1-2; d_call: TRBD1; cdr3_aa: CASRQGIVDYGYTF; cdr3_nt: TGTGCCAGCAGACAGGGGATCGTGGACTATGGCTACACCTTC
v_call: TRBV27; clone_size: -; j_call: TRBJ2-3; d_call: -; cdr3_aa: CASKGGSTDTQYF; cdr3_nt: TGTGCCAGCAAGGGAGGTAGCACAGATACGCAGTATTTT
v_call: TRBV24-1; clone_size: -; j_call: TRBJ2-5; d_call: TRBD1; cdr3_aa: CATSDPTGGQETQYF; cdr3_nt: TGTGCCACCAGTGACCCGACAGGGGGCCAAGAGACCCAGTACTTC
v_call: TRBV19; clone_size: -; j_call: TRBJ2-7; d_call: TRBD1; cdr3_aa: CASSSTGGAEQYF; cdr3_nt: TGTGCCAGTAGTTCGACAGGGGGCGCCGAGCAGTACTTC
v_call: TRBV19; clone_size: -; j_call: TRBJ2-1; d_call: -; cdr3_aa: CASRGGVRRNEQFF; cdr3_nt: TGTGCCAGTAGAGGGGGTGTACGTCGCAATGAGCAGTTCTTC
v_call: TRBV12-3/TRBV12-4; clone_size: -; j_call: TRBJ2-5; d_call: -; cdr3_aa: CASSLRRLETQYF; cdr3_nt: TGTGCCAGCAGTTTGCGGCGATTAGAGACCCAGTACTTC
v_call: TRBV29-1; clone_size: -; j_call: TRBJ1-4; d_call: TRBD1; cdr3_aa: CSGNQTGGIEKLFF; cdr3_nt: TGCAGCGGTAACCAGACAGGGGGTATAGAAAAACTGTTTTTT
v_call: TRBV4-1; clone_size: -; j_call: TRBJ1-4; d_call: -; cdr3_aa: CASSRGGRGDEKLFF; cdr3_nt: TGCGCCAGCAGCCGCGGGGGCCGGGGTGATGAAAAACTGTTTTTT
v_call: TRBV12-3/TRBV12-4; clone_size: -; j_call: TRBJ2-2; d_call: -; cdr3_aa: CASSPTSGELFF; cdr3_nt: TGTGCCAGCAGCCCCACTTCCGGGGAGCTGTTTTTT
v_call: TRBV24-1; clone_size: few; j_call: TRBJ1-5; d_call: -; cdr3_aa: CATQAYSNQPQHF; cdr3_nt: TGTGCCACCCAGGCATATAGCAATCAGCCCCAGCATTTT
v_call: TRBV5-6; clone_size: -; j_call: TRBJ2-2; d_call: -; cdr3_aa: CASSQKVFGGWGNTGELFF; cdr3_nt: TGTGCCAGCAGCCAGAAGGTCTTCGGGGGATGGGGGAACACCGGGGAGCTGTTTTTT
v_call: TRBV5-4; clone_size: -; j_call: TRBJ2-2; d_call: -; cdr3_aa: CASSYETGTGELFF; cdr3_nt: TGTGCCAGCAGCTACGAAACAGGGACCGGGGAGCTGTTTTTT
v_call: TRBV2; clone_size: -; j_call: TRBJ1-5; d_call: -; cdr3_aa: CASSATGNQPQHF; cdr3_nt: TGTGCCAGCAGTGCCACAGGGAATCAGCCCCAGCATTTT
v_call: TRBV18; clone_size: -; j_call: TRBJ2-3; d_call: TRBD2; cdr3_aa: CASSLRLAGGRTDTQYF; cdr3_nt: TGTGCCAGCTCGCTTCGACTAGCGGGAGGGAGGACAGATACGCAGTATTTT
v_call: TRBV2; clone_size: -; j_call: TRBJ1-6; d_call: TRBD1; cdr3_aa: CASKGQGIDNSPLHF; cdr3_nt: TGTGCCAGCAAGGGACAGGGGATAGATAATTCACCCCTCCACTTT
v_call: TRBV19; clone_size: -; j_call: TRBJ1-5; d_call: -; cdr3_aa: CASSIWGVFNQPQHF; cdr3_nt: TGTGCCAGTAGTATTTGGGGGGTCTTTAATCAGCCCCAGCATTTT
v_call: TRBV6-5; clone_size: -; j_call: TRBJ2-6; d_call: -; cdr3_aa: CASSYRGVSGANVLTF; cdr3_nt: TGTGCCAGCAGTTACCGCGGGGTCTCTGGGGCCAACGTCCTGACTTTC
v_call: TRBV7-9; clone_size: -; j_call: TRBJ2-5; d_call: -; cdr3_aa: CASSLVVGAETQYF; cdr3_nt: TGTGCCAGCAGCTTAGTTGTGGGGGCCGAGACCCAGTACTTC
v_call: TRBV10-1; clone_size: -; j_call: TRBJ1-5; d_call: -; cdr3_aa: CASSDSTPLGQPQHF; cdr3_nt: TGCGCCAGCAGTGACTCGACACCCCTTGGTCAGCCCCAGCATTTT
v_call: TRBV5-4; clone_size: -; j_call: TRBJ2-3; d_call: TRBD2; cdr3_aa: CASSLGLAGGRGDTQYF; cdr3_nt: TGTGCCAGCAGCTTGGGACTAGCGGGGGGGCGTGGTGATACGCAGTATTTT
v_call: TRBV12-5; clone_size: -; j_call: TRBJ2-7; d_call: TRBD1; cdr3_aa: CASGWLDRGIYEQYF; cdr3_nt: TGTGCTAGTGGTTGGTTGGACAGGGGAATCTACGAGCAGTACTTC
v_call: TRBV5-1; clone_size: -; j_call: TRBJ2-3; d_call: -; cdr3_aa: CASSLGQVEDTQYF; cdr3_nt: TGCGCCAGCAGCTTGGGACAGGTTGAAGATACGCAGTATTTT
v_call: TRBV18; clone_size: -; j_call: TRBJ2-7; d_call: -; cdr3_aa: CASSPISPVSVGDYEQYF; cdr3_nt: TGTGCCAGCTCACCAATAAGTCCCGTAAGCGTAGGAGACTACGAGCAGTACTTC
v_call: TRBV18; clone_size: -; j_call: TRBJ1-5; d_call: TRBD1; cdr3_aa: CATRQGRGQPQHF; cdr3_nt: TGTGCCACTAGACAGGGTAGGGGCCAGCCCCAGCATTTT
v_call: TRBV14; clone_size: -; j_call: TRBJ1-6; d_call: -; cdr3_aa: CASSQESPAYNSPLHF; cdr3_nt: TGTGCCAGCAGCCAAGAATCCCCAGCCTATAATTCACCCCTCCACTTT
v_call: TRBV9; clone_size: -; j_call: TRBJ2-7; d_call: TRBD1; cdr3_aa: CASSESTGVHEQYF; cdr3_nt: TGTGCCAGCAGCGAAAGCACAGGGGTACACGAGCAGTACTTC
v_call: TRBV6-1; clone_size: -; j_call: TRBJ2-3; d_call: TRBD1; cdr3_aa: CASSGGQVGVLDTQYF; cdr3_nt: TGTGCCAGCAGTGGGGGACAGGTTGGGGTCTTGGATACGCAGTATTTT
v_call: TRBV5-1; clone_size: -; j_call: TRBJ2-7; d_call: -; cdr3_aa: CASSLSRLQGIHEQYF; cdr3_nt: TGCGCCAGCAGCTTGTCCCGACTGCAGGGAATACACGAGCAGTACTTC
v_call: TRBV29-1; clone_size: -; j_call: TRBJ1-2; d_call: -; cdr3_aa: CSVVGTQLRGYTF; cdr3_nt: TGCAGCGTTGTGGGGACTCAGTTGAGGGGCTACACCTTC
v_call: TRBV6-5; clone_size: -; j_call: TRBJ1-4; d_call: TRBD1; cdr3_aa: CASSYRGQGVFGKLFF; cdr3_nt: TGTGCCAGCAGTTACAGGGGACAGGGAGTTTTTGGAAAACTGTTTTTT
v_call: TRBV5-1; clone_size: -; j_call: TRBJ1-5; d_call: TRBD1; cdr3_aa: CASSARTGDQPQHF; cdr3_nt: TGCGCCAGCAGCGCACGGACAGGGGATCAGCCCCAGCATTTT
v_call: TRBV29-1; clone_size: -; j_call: TRBJ1-1; d_call: TRBD1; cdr3_aa: CSVDGRTGGTEAFF; cdr3_nt: TGCAGCGTTGACGGGCGCACAGGGGGCACTGAAGCTTTCTTT
v_call: TRBV19; clone_size: -; j_call: TRBJ2-7; d_call: TRBD2; cdr3_aa: CASSPQSGSSYEQYF; cdr3_nt: TGTGCCAGTAGTCCGCAGAGCGGGAGCTCCTACGAGCAGTACTTC
v_call: TRBV2; clone_size: few; j_call: TRBJ2-7; d_call: TRBD2; cdr3_aa: CASSPGLARSSYEQYF; cdr3_nt: TGTGCCAGCTCTCCGGGACTAGCGAGAAGCTCCTACGAGCAGTACTTC
v_call: TRBV19; clone_size: -; j_call: TRBJ1-4; d_call: -; cdr3_aa: CASSIGRTGKKLFF; cdr3_nt: TGTGCCAGTAGTATAGGTAGGACGGGGAAAAAACTGTTTTTT
v_call: TRBV4-1; clone_size: -; j_call: TRBJ1-6; d_call: TRBD1; cdr3_aa: CASRLGQHNSPLHF; cdr3_nt: TGCGCCAGCAGATTGGGACAGCATAATTCACCCCTCCACTTT
v_call: TRBV2; clone_size: once; j_call: TRBJ2-3; d_call: -; cdr3_aa: CASSEAARDLRADTQYF; cdr3_nt: TGTGCCAGCAGTGAAGCCGCCCGGGATTTAAGGGCAGATACGCAGTATTTT
v_call: TRBV3-1/TRBV3-2; clone_size: -; j_call: TRBJ2-7; d_call: TRBD2; cdr3_aa: CASSQLSGPYEQYF; cdr3_nt: TGTGCCAGCAGCCAACTTAGCGGGCCCTACGAGCAGTACTTC
v_call: TRBV18; clone_size: -; j_call: TRBJ1-5; d_call: -; cdr3_aa: CASSSGINQPQHF; cdr3_nt: TGTGCCAGCTCCTCAGGGATTAATCAGCCCCAGCATTTT
v_call: TRBV29-1; clone_size: -; j_call: TRBJ2-2; d_call: TRBD2; cdr3_aa: CSVEEPGLAGTGELFF; cdr3_nt: TGCAGCGTTGAAGAACCGGGACTAGCAGGCACCGGGGAGCTGTTTTTT
v_call: TRBV27; clone_size: -; j_call: TRBJ2-1; d_call: TRBD1; cdr3_aa: CASRQGGYNEQFF; cdr3_nt: TGTGCCAGCAGACAGGGGGGTTACAATGAGCAGTTCTTC
v_call: TRBV7-2; clone_size: -; j_call: TRBJ2-5; d_call: -; cdr3_aa: CASSLAGGRETQYF; cdr3_nt: TGTGCCAGCAGCTTAGCGGGAGGTAGGGAGACCCAGTACTTC
v_call: TRBV29-1; clone_size: -; j_call: TRBJ1-1; d_call: -; cdr3_aa: CSVCTREGTEAFF; cdr3_nt: TGCAGCGTTTGCACCAGGGAAGGGACTGAAGCTTTCTTT
v_call: TRBV28; clone_size: -; j_call: TRBJ2-3; d_call: TRBD1; cdr3_aa: CASCPGQATDTQYF; cdr3_nt: TGTGCCAGTTGCCCCGGACAGGCCACAGATACGCAGTATTTT
v_call: TRBV29-1; clone_size: -; j_call: TRBJ2-2; d_call: -; cdr3_aa: CSVTPGEKAGELFF; cdr3_nt: TGCAGCGTTACACCGGGAGAGAAGGCCGGGGAGCTGTTTTTT
v_call: TRBV29-1; clone_size: -; j_call: TRBJ2-7; d_call: -; cdr3_aa: CSVATGYEQYF; cdr3_nt: TGCAGCGTAGCAACTGGCTACGAGCAGTACTTC
v_call: TRBV10-3; clone_size: -; j_call: TRBJ2-7; d_call: -; cdr3_aa: CAISEPDYEQYF; cdr3_nt: TGTGCCATCAGTGAGCCAGACTACGAGCAGTACTTC